These T cell receptor beta chains were read from a single sample in a study of blood T cell repertoires in COVID-19. Generated by immunoSEQ multiplex PCR, the TCRdb table keeps only in-frame clones and is missing some. In the table there are some 140,000 clones, roughly 82% of which are singletons. The sample taken for sequencing was peripheral blood. All receptors come from a man older than 75 with acute or convalescent COVID-19. The CDR3 runs from the conserved cysteine through the conserved F or W.

v_gene: TRBV6-1; j_gene: TRBJ2-2; CDR3aa: CASSEMGGFTGELFF
v_gene: TRBV7-2; j_gene: TRBJ2-7; CDR3aa: CASSLAVASWSYEQYF
v_gene: TRBV5-1; j_gene: TRBJ2-6; CDR3aa: CASSLPDRWNTSGANVLTF
v_gene: TRBV3-1/TRBV3-2; j_gene: TRBJ1-1; CDR3aa: CASSQGTPRGAFF
v_gene: TRBV3-1/TRBV3-2; j_gene: TRBJ1-6; CDR3aa: CASSLDTTGGFSPLHF
v_gene: TRBV5-4; j_gene: TRBJ1-1; CDR3aa: CASSLAPGDARNTEAFF
v_gene: TRBV4-2; j_gene: TRBJ2-5; CDR3aa: CASSQGAASGAQETQYF
v_gene: TRBV6-5; j_gene: TRBJ1-1; CDR3aa: CASSKSPRDEAFF
v_gene: TRBV7-9; j_gene: TRBJ1-4; CDR3aa: CASSSAGATNEKLFF
v_gene: TRBV15; j_gene: TRBJ1-5; CDR3aa: CATSRHRDQPQHF
v_gene: TRBV19; j_gene: TRBJ2-7; CDR3aa: CASSIAGVGPYEQYF
v_gene: TRBV10-3; j_gene: TRBJ1-2; CDR3aa: CAISGGPPGGYTF
v_gene: TRBV9; j_gene: TRBJ1-2; CDR3aa: CASSVGDSAGYTF
v_gene: TRBV5-1; j_gene: TRBJ1-3; CDR3aa: CASSLVTGSGNTIYF
v_gene: TRBV6-6; j_gene: TRBJ1-5; CDR3aa: CASSYSRQSNQPQHF
v_gene: TRBV27; j_gene: TRBJ1-1; CDR3aa: CASSLDSPGLTEAFF
v_gene: TRBV27; j_gene: TRBJ2-7; CDR3aa: CASSFRDRWTYEQYF
v_gene: TRBV29-1; j_gene: TRBJ2-7; CDR3aa: CSVGTPPYEQYF
v_gene: TRBV29-1; j_gene: TRBJ1-1; CDR3aa: CSVLAGTGGAEAFF
v_gene: TRBV9; j_gene: TRBJ2-3; CDR3aa: CASSLPDRGDYTQYF
v_gene: TRBV5-5; j_gene: TRBJ1-1; CDR3aa: CASSLALGSRTEAFF
v_gene: TRBV7-9; j_gene: TRBJ2-5; CDR3aa: CASSVAGGGETQYF
v_gene: TRBV18; j_gene: TRBJ1-6; CDR3aa: CASSPRTGETYSPLHF
v_gene: TRBV3-1/TRBV3-2; j_gene: TRBJ2-5; CDR3aa: CASSQGRVPACEQETQYF
v_gene: TRBV4-1; j_gene: TRBJ1-2; CDR3aa: CASSPGQGYGYTF
v_gene: TRBV5-1; j_gene: TRBJ2-3; CDR3aa: CASSRAGLDTQYF
v_gene: TRBV4-2; j_gene: TRBJ1-1; CDR3aa: CASSQAGGQGWGEAFF
v_gene: TRBV6-4; j_gene: TRBJ1-3; CDR3aa: CASSDSPRLNSGNTIYF
v_gene: TRBV4-1; j_gene: TRBJ2-3; CDR3aa: CASSQVDSYTDTQYF
v_gene: TRBV29-1; j_gene: TRBJ2-2; CDR3aa: CSVGRGTGELFF
v_gene: TRBV18; j_gene: TRBJ1-2; CDR3aa: CASSRTGDYGHTF
v_gene: TRBV25-1; j_gene: TRBJ2-7; CDR3aa: CASTGDSYEQYF
v_gene: TRBV11-3; j_gene: TRBJ1-1; CDR3aa: CASSLTGGRAFF
v_gene: TRBV4-3; j_gene: TRBJ1-2; CDR3aa: CASSQGSGLDGYTF
v_gene: TRBV6-2/TRBV6-3; j_gene: TRBJ2-3; CDR3aa: CASSSLGLSTDTQYF
v_gene: TRBV4-3; j_gene: TRBJ1-1; CDR3aa: CASSQDGGDEAFF
v_gene: TRBV7-9; j_gene: TRBJ1-4; CDR3aa: CASSYDRGEKLFF
v_gene: TRBV28; j_gene: TRBJ1-1; CDR3aa: CASSPMTLNTEAFF
v_gene: TRBV24-1; j_gene: TRBJ2-1; CDR3aa: CATSDSQTTGGRDEQFF
v_gene: TRBV28; j_gene: TRBJ1-1; CDR3aa: CASRDSNTEAFF
v_gene: TRBV15; j_gene: TRBJ2-5; CDR3aa: CATSKTEETQYF
v_gene: TRBV2; j_gene: TRBJ2-1; CDR3aa: CASSVGDRGDGEQFF
v_gene: TRBV5-1; j_gene: TRBJ2-1; CDR3aa: CASSTRGPSYNEQFF
v_gene: TRBV18; j_gene: TRBJ1-5; CDR3aa: CASSPFSNQPQHF
v_gene: TRBV5-5; j_gene: TRBJ2-2; CDR3aa: CASSPFPRGGRGTGELFF
v_gene: TRBV7-3; j_gene: TRBJ1-4; CDR3aa: CASSDVGGANEKLFF
v_gene: TRBV7-8; j_gene: TRBJ2-2; CDR3aa: CASSLNTGELFF
v_gene: TRBV5-1; j_gene: TRBJ2-7; CDR3aa: CASSSTGATSYEQYF
v_gene: TRBV5-6; j_gene: TRBJ1-2; CDR3aa: CASKGGGVDYGYTF
v_gene: TRBV10-3; j_gene: TRBJ2-2; CDR3aa: CAIRTGTGDTGELFF